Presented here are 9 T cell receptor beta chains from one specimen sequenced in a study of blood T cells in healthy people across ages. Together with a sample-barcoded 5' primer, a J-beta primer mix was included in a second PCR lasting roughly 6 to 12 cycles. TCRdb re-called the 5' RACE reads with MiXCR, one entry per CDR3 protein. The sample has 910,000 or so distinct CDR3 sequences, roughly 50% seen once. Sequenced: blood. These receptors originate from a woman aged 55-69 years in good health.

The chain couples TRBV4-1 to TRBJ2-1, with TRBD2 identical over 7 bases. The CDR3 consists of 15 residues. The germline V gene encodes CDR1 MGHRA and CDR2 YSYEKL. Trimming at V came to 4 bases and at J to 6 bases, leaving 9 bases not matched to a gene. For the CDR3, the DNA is TGCGCCAGCAGCCCTCGGCGGGAGTTGGGCAATGAGCAGTTCTTC. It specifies CASSPRRELGNEQFF.

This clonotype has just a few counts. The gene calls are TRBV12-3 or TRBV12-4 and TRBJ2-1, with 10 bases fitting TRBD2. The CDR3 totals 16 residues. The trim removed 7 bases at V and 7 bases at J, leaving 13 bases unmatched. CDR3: CASTTWGSSGGNEQFF. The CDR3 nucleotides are TGTGCCAGCACCACATGGGGCTCTAGCGGGGGAAATGAGCAGTTCTTC.

The CDR3 loop is CASIYRGDQETQYF. Here the CDR3 DNA reads TGTGCCAGCATCTACAGGGGGGACCAAGAGACCCAGTACTTC. This rearrangement joins TRBV6-2 or TRBV6-3 to TRBJ2-5; 8 bases agree with TRBD1. From germline, CDR1 is MNHEY and CDR2 SVGEGT. This CDR3 is 14 amino acids long. V gave up 7 bases and J gave up 0 bases; unmatched junction bases: 4.

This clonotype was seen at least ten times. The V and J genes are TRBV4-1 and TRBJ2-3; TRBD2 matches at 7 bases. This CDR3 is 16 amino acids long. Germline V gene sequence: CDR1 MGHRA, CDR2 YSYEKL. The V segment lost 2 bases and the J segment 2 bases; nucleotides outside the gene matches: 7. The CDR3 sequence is CASSQTGGSNTDTQYF. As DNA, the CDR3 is TGCGCCAGCAGCCAAACTGGCGGGAGCAACACAGATACGCAGTATTTT.

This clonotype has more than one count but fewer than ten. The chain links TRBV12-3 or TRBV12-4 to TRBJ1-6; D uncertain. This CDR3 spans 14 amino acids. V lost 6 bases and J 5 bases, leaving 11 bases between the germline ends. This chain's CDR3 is CASRTGPHNSPLHF. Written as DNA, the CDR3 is TGTGCCAGCAGGACCGGGCCACATAATTCACCCCTCCACTTT.

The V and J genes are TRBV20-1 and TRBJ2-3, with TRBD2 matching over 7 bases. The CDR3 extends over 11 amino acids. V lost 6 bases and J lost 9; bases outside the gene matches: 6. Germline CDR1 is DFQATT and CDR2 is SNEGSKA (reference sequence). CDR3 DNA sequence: TGCAGTGCGGGTCTGCGGGGGACGCAGTATTTT. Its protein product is CSAGLRGTQYF.

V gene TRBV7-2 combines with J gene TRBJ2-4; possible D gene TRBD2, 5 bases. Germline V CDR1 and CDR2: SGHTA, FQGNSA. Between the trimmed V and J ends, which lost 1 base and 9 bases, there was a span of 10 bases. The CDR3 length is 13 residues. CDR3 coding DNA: TGTGCCAGCAGCTTAGTACGTCGGGGCATTCAGTACTTC. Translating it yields CASSLVRRGIQYF. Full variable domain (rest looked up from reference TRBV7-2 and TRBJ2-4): GAGVSQSPSNKVTEKGKDVELRCDPISGHTALYWYRQSLGQGLEFLIYFQGNSAPDKSGLPSDRFSAERTGGSVSTLTIQRTQQEDSAVYLCASSLVRRGIQYFGAGTRLSVL.

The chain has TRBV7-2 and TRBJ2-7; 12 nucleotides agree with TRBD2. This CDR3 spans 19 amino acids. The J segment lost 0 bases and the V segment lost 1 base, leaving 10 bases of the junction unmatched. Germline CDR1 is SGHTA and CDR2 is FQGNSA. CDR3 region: CASSLVGPTSGRISYEQYF. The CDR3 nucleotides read TGTGCCAGCAGCTTAGTGGGTCCTACTAGCGGGAGGATCTCCTACGAGCAGTACTTC.

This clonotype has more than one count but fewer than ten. The CDR3 DNA follows: TGCAGTGCTAGAGGCCTAGCGGGAGAATTCGGATCGGCCAAAAACATTCAGTACTTC. Translation: CSARGLAGEFGSAKNIQYF. The chain links TRBV20-1 to TRBJ2-4; 10 bases are a match to TRBD2. There are 19 residues in the CDR3. V shed 1 base, J shed 1 base, and the junction held 13 bases outside the gene matches. The V gene's germline CDR1 is DFQATT and CDR2 SNEGSKA (reference sequence).